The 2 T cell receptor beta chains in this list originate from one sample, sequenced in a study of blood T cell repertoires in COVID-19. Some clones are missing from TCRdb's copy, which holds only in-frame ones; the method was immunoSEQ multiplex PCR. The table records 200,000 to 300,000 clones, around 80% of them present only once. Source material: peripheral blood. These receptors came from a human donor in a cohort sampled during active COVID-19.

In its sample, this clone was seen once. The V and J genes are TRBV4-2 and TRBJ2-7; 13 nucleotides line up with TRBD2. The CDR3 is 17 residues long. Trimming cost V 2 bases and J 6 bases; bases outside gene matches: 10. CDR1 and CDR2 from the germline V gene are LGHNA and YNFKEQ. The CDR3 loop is CASSQLPGLAGVGEQYF. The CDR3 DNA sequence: TGTGCCAGCAGCCAACTACCCGGACTAGCGGGAGTAGGCGAGCAGTACTTC.

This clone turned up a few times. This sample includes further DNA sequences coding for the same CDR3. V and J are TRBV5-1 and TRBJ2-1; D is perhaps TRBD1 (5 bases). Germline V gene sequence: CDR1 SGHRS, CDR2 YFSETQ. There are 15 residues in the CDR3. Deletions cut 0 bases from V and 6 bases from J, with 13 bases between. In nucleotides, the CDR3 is TGCGCCAGCAGCTTGGCCGGTTCAGGGTTCAATGAGCAGTTCTTC. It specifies CASSLAGSGFNEQFF. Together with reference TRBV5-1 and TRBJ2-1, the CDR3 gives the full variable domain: KAGVTQTPRYLIKTRGQQVTLSCSPISGHRSVSWYQQTPGQGLQFLFEYFSETQRNKGNFPGRFSGRQFSNSRSEMNVSTLELGDSALYLCASSLAGSGFNEQFFGPGTRLTVL.